Described below is a single T cell receptor (beta chain) sequence and its context. This record belongs to a study of blood T cell repertoires in COVID-19. Study in general: The study drew acute and convalescent COVID-19 samples from the United States, Italy and Spain.

V gave up 7 bases and J gave up 9 bases, with 19 bases separating them. CDR3 length: 15 amino acids. Germline-derived CDR1 and CDR2 are ENHRY and SYGVKD. Data came from immunoSEQ multiplex PCR; TCRdb stores just in-frame clones and leaves some out. The data contain about 68,000 clones, approximately 85% of them singletons. Sequenced sample: peripheral blood. The source of this sequence is a man aged 50-60 years with acute or convalescent COVID-19. The V gene is TRBV10-3, the J gene TRBJ1-6; the D gene is possibly TRBD1 (6 bases). The CDR3 coding sequence is TGTGCCATCAAATACAACAGGGAGGGGAGTTCACCCCTCCACTTT. Amino acid sequence: CAIKYNREGSSPLHF.